The rows below give T cell receptor beta chains drawn from one sample of a study of human T cells and chemical hapten exposure. One entry per CDR3 protein results from TCRdb running MiXCR on the RACE reads. The table lists 350,000 or so distinct CDR3 sequences, roughly 6.9% of them singletons. Sample: whole blood, taken in connection with sensitization to the hapten diphenylcyclopropenone (DPC). The source of these receptors is a woman aged 18-29 years with alopecia areata. Some clones in this sample may be carry-over from other donors' samples. CDR3s include the opening cysteine and the closing phenylalanine or tryptophan. Not every row has a clone size; where given, it reads once, few, many or a size class.

v_gene	j_gene	abundance	CDR3aa
TRBV29-1	TRBJ2-1	-	CSALPSSNEQSF
TRBV7-2	TRBJ1-2	many	CASSWANYGYTF
TRBV20-1	TRBJ2-7	many	CSAELEDEQYF
TRBV29-1	TRBJ1-2	-	CSVEERGYGYTF
TRBV6-2/TRBV6-3	TRBJ2-7	few	CASRPPGQGHYEQYF
TRBV7-9	TRBJ1-1	few	CASRPGQGNTEAFF
TRBV4-1	TRBJ2-7	few	CASSQIQGGALGEQYF
TRBV27	TRBJ2-3	-	CASRKIGMGGGADTQYF
TRBV20-1	TRBJ1-1	many	CSGRGGNTEAFF
TRBV28	TRBJ1-4	-	CASSFSWDRDEKLFF
TRBV7-9	TRBJ1-2	-	CASSLAFINYGYTF
TRBV3-1	TRBJ2-7	few	CASSPGLAGFYEQYF
TRBV3-1	TRBJ2-3	-	CASSQDPRTGQSTDTQYF
TRBV4-2	TRBJ1-6	-	CASSREDTTAGNSPLHF
TRBV2	TRBJ2-6	-	CAHQTGPGANVLTF
TRBV20-1	TRBJ2-7	-	CSARPSGSEQYF
TRBV5-6	TRBJ1-2	many	CASSGGTVYGYTF
TRBV7-2	TRBJ1-6	few	CASSFDRRNSPLHF
TRBV3-1	TRBJ2-7	many	CASSQRAAGHHEQYF
TRBV10-3	TRBJ2-1	-	CAISEWGQGNDEQFF
TRBV4-2	TRBJ2-6	-	CASSQGTDSGANVLTF
TRBV12-3/TRBV12-4	TRBJ1-2	-	CASSLVAGDREDYGYTF
TRBV14	TRBJ1-1	-	CASSQGVGRQGDTEAFF
TRBV12-3/TRBV12-4	TRBJ2-5	many	CASSPWGGPETQYF
TRBV29-1	TRBJ1-2	-	CSVERLGAGYGYTF
TRBV7-9	TRBJ2-4	few	CASSLGPLSKNIQYF
TRBV29-1	TRBJ1-1	-	CSVMTGGATEAFF
TRBV6-5	TRBJ2-1	-	CATVASGGLYNEQFF
TRBV3-1	TRBJ1-4	-	CASSLPGTGDEKLFF
TRBV4-2	TRBJ2-3	many	CASSQSLDLAGTDTQYF
TRBV27	TRBJ1-4	few	CASSHDRGYEKLFF
TRBV7-2	TRBJ2-3	many	CAAGTDASTDTQYF
TRBV6-2/TRBV6-3	TRBJ1-5	-	CASRDTKLQPQHF